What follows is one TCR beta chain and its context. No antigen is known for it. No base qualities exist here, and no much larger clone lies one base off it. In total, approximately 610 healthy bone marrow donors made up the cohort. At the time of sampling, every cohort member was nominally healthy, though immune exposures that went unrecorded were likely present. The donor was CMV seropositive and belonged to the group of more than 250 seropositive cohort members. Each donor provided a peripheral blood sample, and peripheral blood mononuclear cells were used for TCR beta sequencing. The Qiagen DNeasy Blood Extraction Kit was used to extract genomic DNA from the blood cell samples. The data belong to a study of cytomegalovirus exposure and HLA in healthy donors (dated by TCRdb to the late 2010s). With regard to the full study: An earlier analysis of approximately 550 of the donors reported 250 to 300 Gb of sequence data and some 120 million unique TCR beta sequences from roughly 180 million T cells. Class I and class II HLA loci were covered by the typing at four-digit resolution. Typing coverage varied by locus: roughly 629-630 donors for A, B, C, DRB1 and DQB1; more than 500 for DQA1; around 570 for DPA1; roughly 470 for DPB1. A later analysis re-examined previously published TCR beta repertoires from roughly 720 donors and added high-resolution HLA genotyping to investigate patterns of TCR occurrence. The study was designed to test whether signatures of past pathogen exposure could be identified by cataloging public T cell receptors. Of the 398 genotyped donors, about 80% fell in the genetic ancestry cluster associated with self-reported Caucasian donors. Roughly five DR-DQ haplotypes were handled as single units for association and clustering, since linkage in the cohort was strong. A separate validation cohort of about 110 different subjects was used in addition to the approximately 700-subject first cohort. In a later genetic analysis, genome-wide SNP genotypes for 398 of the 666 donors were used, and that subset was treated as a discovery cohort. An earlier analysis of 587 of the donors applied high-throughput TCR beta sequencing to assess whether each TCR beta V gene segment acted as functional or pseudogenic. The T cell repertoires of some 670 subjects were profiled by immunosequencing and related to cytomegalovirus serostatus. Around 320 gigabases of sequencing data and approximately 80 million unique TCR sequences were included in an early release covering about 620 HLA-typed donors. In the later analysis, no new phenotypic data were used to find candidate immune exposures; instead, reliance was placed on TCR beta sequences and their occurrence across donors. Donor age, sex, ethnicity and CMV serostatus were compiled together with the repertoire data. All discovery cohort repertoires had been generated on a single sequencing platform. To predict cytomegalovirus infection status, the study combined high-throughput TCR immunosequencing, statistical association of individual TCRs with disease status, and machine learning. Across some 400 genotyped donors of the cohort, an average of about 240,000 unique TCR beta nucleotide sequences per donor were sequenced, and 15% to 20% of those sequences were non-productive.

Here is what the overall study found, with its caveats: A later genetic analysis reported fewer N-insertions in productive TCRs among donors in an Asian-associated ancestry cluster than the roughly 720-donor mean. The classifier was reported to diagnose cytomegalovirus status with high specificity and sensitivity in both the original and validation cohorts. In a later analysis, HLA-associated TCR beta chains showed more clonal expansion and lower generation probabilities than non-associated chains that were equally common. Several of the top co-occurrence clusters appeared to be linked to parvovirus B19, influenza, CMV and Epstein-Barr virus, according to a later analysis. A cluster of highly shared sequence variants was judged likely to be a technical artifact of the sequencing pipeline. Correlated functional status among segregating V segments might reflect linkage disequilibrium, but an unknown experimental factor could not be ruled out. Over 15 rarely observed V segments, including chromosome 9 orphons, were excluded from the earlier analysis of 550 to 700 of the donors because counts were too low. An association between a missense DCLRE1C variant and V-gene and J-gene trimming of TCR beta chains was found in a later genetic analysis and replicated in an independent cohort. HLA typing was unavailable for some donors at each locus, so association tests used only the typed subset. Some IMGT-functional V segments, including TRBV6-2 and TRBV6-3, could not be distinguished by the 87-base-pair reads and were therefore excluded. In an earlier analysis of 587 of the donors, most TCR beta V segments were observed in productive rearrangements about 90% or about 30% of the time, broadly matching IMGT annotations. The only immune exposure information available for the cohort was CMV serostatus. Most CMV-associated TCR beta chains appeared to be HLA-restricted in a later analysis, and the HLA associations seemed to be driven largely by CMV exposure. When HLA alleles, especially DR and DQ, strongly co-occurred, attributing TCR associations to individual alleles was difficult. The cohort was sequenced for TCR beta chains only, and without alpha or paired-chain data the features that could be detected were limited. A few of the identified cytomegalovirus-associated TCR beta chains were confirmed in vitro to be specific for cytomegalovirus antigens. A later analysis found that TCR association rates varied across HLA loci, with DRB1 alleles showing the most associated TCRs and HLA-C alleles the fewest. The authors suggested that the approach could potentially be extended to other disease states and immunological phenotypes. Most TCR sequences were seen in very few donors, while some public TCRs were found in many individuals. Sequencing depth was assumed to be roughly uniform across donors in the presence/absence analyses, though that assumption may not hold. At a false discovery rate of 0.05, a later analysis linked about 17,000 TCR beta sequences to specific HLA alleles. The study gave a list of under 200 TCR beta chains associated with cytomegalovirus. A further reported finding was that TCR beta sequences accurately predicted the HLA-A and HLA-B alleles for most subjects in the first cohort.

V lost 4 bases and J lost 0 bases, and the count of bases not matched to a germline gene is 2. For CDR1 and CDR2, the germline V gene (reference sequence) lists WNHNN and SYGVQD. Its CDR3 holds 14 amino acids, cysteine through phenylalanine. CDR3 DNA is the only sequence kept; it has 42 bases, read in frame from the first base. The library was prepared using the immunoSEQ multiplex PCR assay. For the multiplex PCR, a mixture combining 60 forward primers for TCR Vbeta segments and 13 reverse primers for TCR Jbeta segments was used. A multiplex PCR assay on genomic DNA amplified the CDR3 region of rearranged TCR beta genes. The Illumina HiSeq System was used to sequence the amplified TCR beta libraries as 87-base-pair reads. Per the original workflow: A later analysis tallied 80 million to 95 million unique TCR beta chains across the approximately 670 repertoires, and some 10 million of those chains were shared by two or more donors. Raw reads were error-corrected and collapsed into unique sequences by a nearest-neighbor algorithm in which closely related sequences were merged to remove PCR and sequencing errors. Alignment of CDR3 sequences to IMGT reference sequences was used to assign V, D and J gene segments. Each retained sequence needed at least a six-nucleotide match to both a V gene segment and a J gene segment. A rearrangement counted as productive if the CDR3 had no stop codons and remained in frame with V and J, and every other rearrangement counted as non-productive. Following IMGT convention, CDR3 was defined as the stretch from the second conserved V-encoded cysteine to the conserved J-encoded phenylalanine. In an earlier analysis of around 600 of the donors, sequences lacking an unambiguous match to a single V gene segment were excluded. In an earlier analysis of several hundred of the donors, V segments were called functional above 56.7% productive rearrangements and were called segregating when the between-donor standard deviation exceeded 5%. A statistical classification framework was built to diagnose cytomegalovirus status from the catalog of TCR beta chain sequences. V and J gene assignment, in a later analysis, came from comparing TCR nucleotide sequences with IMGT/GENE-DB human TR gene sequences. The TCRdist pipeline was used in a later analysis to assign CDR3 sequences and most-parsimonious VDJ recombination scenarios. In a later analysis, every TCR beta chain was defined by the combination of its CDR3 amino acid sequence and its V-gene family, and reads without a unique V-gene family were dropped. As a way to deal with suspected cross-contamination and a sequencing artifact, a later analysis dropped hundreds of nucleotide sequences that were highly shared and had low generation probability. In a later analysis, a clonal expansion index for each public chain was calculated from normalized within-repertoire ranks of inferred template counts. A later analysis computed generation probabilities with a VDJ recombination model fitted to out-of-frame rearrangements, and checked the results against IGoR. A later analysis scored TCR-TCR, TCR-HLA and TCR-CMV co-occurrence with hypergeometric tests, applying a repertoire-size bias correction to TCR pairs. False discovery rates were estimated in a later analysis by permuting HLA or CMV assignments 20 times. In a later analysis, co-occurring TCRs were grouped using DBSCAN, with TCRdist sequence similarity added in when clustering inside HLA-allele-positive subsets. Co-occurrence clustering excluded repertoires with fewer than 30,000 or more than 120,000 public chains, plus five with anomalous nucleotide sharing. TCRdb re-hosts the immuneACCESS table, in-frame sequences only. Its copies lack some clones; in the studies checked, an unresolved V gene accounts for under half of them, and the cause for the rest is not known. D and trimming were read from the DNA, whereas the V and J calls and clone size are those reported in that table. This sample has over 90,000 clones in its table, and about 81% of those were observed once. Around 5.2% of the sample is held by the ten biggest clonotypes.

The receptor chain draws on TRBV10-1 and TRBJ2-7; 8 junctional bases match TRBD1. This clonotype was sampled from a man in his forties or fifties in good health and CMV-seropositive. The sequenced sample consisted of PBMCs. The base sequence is TGCGCCAGCAGTGGGACAGGGAGCTCCTACGAGCAGTACTTC. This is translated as CASSGTGSSYEQYF.